Reported below is one T cell receptor beta chain. Its antigen is still unknown. This sample was included in a study of cytotoxic CD8 clonotypes in ibrutinib-treated CLL. Notes on the study in general: Patients with sustained remission and those progressing were sampled at differing times.

TCRdb's table, derived via immunoSEQ multiplex PCR, lists solely in-frame clones and lacks some. The sample lists 150,000 to 250,000 clones, around 72% occurring once. The clonotype comes from a human donor with chronic lymphocytic leukemia. This specimen consisted of PBMCs, obtained after 24 months of ibrutinib treatment.

The CDR3: CAWTSGSETQYF. The CDR3 coding sequence is TGTGCCTGGACTAGCGGGAGTGAGACCCAGTACTTC. V and J are TRBV30 and TRBJ2-5; 10 bases map to TRBD2. Per germline, CDR1 GTSNPN and CDR2 SVGIG (reference sequence). Trimming took 4 bases from V and 5 from J; bases not matched to a gene: 1. There are 12 residues in the CDR3.